This T cell receptor beta chain was recorded in a study of cytomegalovirus exposure and HLA in healthy donors. Findings and limits, study-wide: The study recorded more than 150 TCR beta chains that were cytomegalovirus-associated. An analysis that was carried out later associated some 17,000 TCR beta sequences with HLA alleles at 0.05 false discovery rate.

Germline assignment: CDR1 SNHLY and CDR2 FYNNEI. V lost 4 bases and J lost 8, with 9 bases in between. This CDR3 has 12 amino acids. PCR was performed using 60 Vbeta and 13 Jbeta primers. Data came from immunoSEQ multiplex PCR; TCRdb stores just in-frame clones and leaves some out. The sample has about 98,000 clones, roughly 76% seen once. Comment on this clone: Its target is not known.

The sample comprised PBMCs. The receptor was derived from a man in his forties or fifties in good health and CMV-seronegative. The V and J genes are TRBV2 and TRBJ2-1; no definite D call. The CDR3 reads CASSGPGDEQFF. The CDR3 coding sequence is TGTGCCAGCAGTGGGCCAGGCGATGAGCAGTTCTTC.